This TCR beta chain was observed in a study of PD-1 blockade in classical Hodgkin lymphoma. V was clipped by 4 bases and J by 0 bases, with 13 bases between them. Germline CDR1 and CDR2: MDHEN and SYDVKM. This CDR3 has 16 amino acids. The data were produced by immunoSEQ multiplex PCR, yet TCRdb's version contains in-frame clones alone and is incomplete. The table records 75,000 to 100,000 clones, 90% to 95% of them present only once. Noted time point: cycle 4 day 1 (C4D1), after 6 weeks of nivolumab. Each patient experienced a relapse that followed autologous stem cell transplantation, and brentuximab vedotin exposure varied. Complete response, partial response or progressive disease were the best responses. As for this clone: The target antigen is unknown.

Study results and caveats: By C4D1, diversity of CD4+ TCRs had risen significantly, whereas that of CD8+ TCRs had not. The causes of the repertoire differences, possibly disease activity or prior therapy, remain undefined. TCR diversity at baseline was reported to be reduced in newly diagnosed patients relative to healthy donors.

The chain links TRBV28 to TRBJ2-1; D may match TRBD1 or TRBD2 (5 bases each). This specimen was peripheral blood mononuclear cells (PBMCs), taken before the fourth cycle of nivolumab. The TCR comes from a human donor with classical Hodgkin lymphoma. The CDR3 loop reads CASSSGGTSSYNEQFF. The CDR3 nucleotides are TGTGCCAGCAGTTCCGGTGGGACGAGCTCCTACAATGAGCAGTTCTTC.